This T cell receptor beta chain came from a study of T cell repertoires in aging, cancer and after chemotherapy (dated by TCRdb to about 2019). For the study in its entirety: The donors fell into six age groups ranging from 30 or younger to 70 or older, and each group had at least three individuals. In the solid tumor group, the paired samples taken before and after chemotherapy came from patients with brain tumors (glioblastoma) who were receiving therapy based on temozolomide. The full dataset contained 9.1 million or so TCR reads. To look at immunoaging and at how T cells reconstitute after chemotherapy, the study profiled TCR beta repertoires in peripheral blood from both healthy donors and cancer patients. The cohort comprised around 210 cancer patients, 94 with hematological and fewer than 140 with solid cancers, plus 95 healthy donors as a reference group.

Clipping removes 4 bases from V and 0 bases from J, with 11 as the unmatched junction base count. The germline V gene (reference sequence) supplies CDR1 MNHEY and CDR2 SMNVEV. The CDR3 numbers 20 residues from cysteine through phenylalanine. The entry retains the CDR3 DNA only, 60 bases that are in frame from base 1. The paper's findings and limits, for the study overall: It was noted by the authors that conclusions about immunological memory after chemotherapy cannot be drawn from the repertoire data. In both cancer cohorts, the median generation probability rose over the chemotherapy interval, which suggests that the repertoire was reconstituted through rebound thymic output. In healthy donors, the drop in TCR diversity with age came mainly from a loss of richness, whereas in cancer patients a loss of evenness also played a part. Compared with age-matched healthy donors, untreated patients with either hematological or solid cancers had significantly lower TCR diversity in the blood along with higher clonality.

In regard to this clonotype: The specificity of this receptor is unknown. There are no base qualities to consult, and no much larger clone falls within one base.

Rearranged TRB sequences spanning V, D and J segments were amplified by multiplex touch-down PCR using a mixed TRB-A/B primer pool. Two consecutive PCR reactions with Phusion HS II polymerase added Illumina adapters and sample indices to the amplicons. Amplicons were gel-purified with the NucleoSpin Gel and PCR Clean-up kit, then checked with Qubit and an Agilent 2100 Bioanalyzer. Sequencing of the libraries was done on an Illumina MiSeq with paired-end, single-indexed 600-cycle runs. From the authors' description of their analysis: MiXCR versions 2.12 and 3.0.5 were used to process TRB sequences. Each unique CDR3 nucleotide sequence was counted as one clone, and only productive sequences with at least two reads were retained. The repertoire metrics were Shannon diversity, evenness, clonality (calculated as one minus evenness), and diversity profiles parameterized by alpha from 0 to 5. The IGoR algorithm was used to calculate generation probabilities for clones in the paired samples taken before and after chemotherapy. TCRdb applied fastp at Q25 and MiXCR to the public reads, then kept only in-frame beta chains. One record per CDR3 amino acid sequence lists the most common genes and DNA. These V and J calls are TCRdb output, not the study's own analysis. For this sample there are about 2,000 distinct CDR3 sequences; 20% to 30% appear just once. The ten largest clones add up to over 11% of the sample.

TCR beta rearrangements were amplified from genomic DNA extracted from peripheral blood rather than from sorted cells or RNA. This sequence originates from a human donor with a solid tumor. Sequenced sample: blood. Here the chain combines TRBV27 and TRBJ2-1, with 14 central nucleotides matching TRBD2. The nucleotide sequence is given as TGTGCCAGCAGTTCGACCGGACTAGCGGGGGGTAAGAGCTCCTACAATGAGCAGTTCTTC. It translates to CASSSTGLAGGKSSYNEQFF.